This is a list of T cell receptor beta chains from one sample in a study of cytomegalovirus exposure and HLA in healthy donors. Only in-frame clones appear in the TCRdb table, and some are missing; sequencing was by immunoSEQ multiplex PCR. Among about 79,000 clones listed, under 70% were seen once. Sequenced: PBMCs. All receptors derive from a woman aged 45 to 65 in good health and CMV-seropositive. The conserved cysteine and the conserved F or W are not part of the CDR3 here.

ASSTDYRDTQY	TRBV19	TRBJ2-3
ASSPGAPPYEAF	TRBV19	TRBJ1-1
ASSERDRRNEQF	TRBV6-1	TRBJ2-1
ASSLQGNTEAF	TRBV9	TRBJ1-1
ASSPPGVGLNTIY	TRBV6-1	TRBJ1-3
ASSLDRGVGYT	TRBV11-2	TRBJ1-2
ASRGGVSSTDTQY	TRBV9	TRBJ2-3
ASNEERSYNSPLH	TRBV6-1	TRBJ1-6
ASSEVAGPRDYGYT	TRBV6-1	TRBJ1-2
ASRPNGGGPGNEQF	TRBV5-1	TRBJ2-1
ASSYGGEGYT	TRBV6-6	TRBJ1-2
ASSLGVNEKLF	TRBV5-1	TRBJ1-4
ASSPDRASTDTQY	TRBV2	TRBJ2-3
ASSPGQGDYNSPLH	TRBV5-1	TRBJ1-6
ASSEIAKNIQY	TRBV28	TRBJ2-4
ASSLVSSAGVTSPLH	TRBV5-1	TRBJ1-6
ASSQTGGAYNEQF	TRBV4-1	TRBJ2-1
ASSNTGTDSNQPQH	TRBV19	TRBJ1-5
ASSLDAGIQNIQY	TRBV7-2	TRBJ2-4
ASNPTARSYEQY	TRBV6-6	.
ASSSRGVPSTDTQY	TRBV5-6	TRBJ2-3
AWSEWRTTNYGYT	TRBV30	TRBJ1-2
ASSSLVNIQY	TRBV7-9	TRBJ2-4
AHDTDSYNEQF	TRBV30	TRBJ2-1
ATSRGEGFYEQY	TRBV5-6	.
ASSTGEGGGFEQF	TRBV4-1	TRBJ2-1
SVETGTNQPQH	TRBV29-1	TRBJ1-5
ASRQRVGLAINTGELF	TRBV27	TRBJ2-2
ASSLRLAGATQY	TRBV5-4	TRBJ2-3
ASSLRTGTVKNIQY	TRBV28	TRBJ2-4
ASCVGPFYNEQF	TRBV6-1	TRBJ2-1
ASSTRLELNYGYT	TRBV28	TRBJ1-2
ASSNQGRLYGYT	TRBV18	TRBJ1-2
SVEGQQEKLF	TRBV29-1	TRBJ1-4
ASSSGTQEAF	TRBV7-2	TRBJ1-1
ASSLGPDRGFNEQY	TRBV11-2	TRBJ2-7
ASSIAGTSGETQY	TRBV5-1	TRBJ2-5
ASSVYSNQPQH	TRBV9	TRBJ1-5
ASRPPEFNLNTEAF	TRBV11-2	TRBJ1-1
ASSWGAGVAF	TRBV7-2	TRBJ1-1
ASSETLLSRAGSPLH	TRBV2	TRBJ1-6
ASSQERGFTDTQY	TRBV5-1	TRBJ2-3
ASSQAYNEQF	TRBV14	TRBJ2-1
ASSLLGTGGNGYT	TRBV5-1	TRBJ1-2
ATSRNKDSEAF	TRBV15	TRBJ1-1
ASRPAGEAKNIQY	TRBV19	TRBJ2-4
ASSSSGLSYNEQF	TRBV11-1	TRBJ2-1
ASSLARSRGYT	TRBV5-6	TRBJ1-2
ASSVGTSDQPQH	TRBV10-1	TRBJ1-5
ASSDRDRIQETQY	TRBV5-1	TRBJ2-5
ATFPGQGASGYT	TRBV6-6	TRBJ1-2
ASSASGQGRNSPLH	TRBV9	TRBJ1-6